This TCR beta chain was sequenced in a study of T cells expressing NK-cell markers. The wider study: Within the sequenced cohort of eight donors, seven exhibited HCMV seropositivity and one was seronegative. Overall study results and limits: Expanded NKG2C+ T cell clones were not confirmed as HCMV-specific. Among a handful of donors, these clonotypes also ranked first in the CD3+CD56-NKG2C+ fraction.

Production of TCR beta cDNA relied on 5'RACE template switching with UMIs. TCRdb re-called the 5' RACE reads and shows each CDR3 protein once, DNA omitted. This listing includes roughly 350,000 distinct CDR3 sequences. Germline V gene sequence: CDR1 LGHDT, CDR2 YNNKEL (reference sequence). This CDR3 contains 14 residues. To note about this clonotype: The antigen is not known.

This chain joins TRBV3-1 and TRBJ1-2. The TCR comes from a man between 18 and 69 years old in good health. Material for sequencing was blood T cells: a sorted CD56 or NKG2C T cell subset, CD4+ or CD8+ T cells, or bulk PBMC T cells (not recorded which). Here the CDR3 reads CASSPRTATYGYTF.